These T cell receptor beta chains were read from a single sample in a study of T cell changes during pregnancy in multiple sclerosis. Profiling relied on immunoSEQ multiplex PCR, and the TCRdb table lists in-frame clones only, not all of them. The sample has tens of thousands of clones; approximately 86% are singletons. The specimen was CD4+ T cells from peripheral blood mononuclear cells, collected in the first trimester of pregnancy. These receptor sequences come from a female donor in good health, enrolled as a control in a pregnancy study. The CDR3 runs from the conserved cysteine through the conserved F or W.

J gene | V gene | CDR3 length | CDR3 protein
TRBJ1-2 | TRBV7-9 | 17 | CASRKGTGGQGNYGYTF
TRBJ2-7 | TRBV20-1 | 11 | CSVRLAYEQYF
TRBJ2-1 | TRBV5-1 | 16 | CASSLATAGGPYEQFF
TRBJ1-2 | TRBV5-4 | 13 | CASSLRPGDGYTF
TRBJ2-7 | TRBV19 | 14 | CASSIGHGSYEQYF
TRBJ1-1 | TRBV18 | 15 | CASSPSQPVNTEAFF
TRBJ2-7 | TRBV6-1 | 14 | CASSERGQGYEQYF
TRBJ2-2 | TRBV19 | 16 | CASRSGQGANTGELFF
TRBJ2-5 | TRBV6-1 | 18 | CASSEGRGVGRYQETQYF
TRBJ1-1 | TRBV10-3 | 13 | CAISRQGETEAFF
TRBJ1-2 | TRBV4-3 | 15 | CASSGQDGPWGGYTF
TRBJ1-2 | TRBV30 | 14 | CAWSLNAGTYGYTF
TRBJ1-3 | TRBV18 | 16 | CASSLSTSGQGSTIYF
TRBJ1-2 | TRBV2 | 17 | CAIDDRVSITSDYGYTF
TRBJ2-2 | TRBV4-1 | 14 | CASSQARQTGELFF
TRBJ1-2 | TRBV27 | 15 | CASSSLVAGWYGYTF
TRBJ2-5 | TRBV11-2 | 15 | CASSLDRGLQETQYF
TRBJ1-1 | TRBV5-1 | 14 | CASSRSDRNTEAFF
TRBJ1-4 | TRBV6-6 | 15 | CATNTGPRGREKLFF
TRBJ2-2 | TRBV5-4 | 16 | CASSLALRLSPGELFF
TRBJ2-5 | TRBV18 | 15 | CASSPQRGIEETQYF
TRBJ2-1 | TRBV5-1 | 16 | CASSLVPGAGDNEQFF
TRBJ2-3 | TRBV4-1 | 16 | CASSRGGGYTTDTQYF
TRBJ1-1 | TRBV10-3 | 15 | CAISEAGQGWTEAFF
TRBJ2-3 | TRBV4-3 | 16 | CASSQDSSYPTDTQYF
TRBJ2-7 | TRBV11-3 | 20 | CASSPLDPGTRLTPTYEQYF
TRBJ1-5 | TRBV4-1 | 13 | CASSERGYQPQHF
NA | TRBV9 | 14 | CASSQAGASYEQYF
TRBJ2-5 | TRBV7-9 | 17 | CASSQVPGLAGAETQYF
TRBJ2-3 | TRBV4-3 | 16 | CASSQDPAGSTDTQYF
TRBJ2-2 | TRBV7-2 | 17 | CASSPPSRGTNTGELFF
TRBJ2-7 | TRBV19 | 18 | CASSWGRGGGMSTYEQYF
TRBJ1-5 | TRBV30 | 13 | CAWTGGTNQPQHF
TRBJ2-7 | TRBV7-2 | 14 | CASSLPRGFVEQYF
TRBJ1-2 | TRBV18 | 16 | CASSRVLGQGDYGYTF
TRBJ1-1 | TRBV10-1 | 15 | CASSESKAGIAEAFF
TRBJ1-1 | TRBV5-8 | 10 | CASRFAEAFF
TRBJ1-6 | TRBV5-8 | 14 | CASSQDLNNSPLHF
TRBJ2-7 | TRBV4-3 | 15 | CASSQNPGGSYEQYF
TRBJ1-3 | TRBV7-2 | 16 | CASSLDVGSSGNTIYF
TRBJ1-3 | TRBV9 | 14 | CASSAGGFGNTIYF
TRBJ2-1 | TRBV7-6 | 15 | CASSFGGQDYNEQFF
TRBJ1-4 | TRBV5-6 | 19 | CASSHSTDRIHHSPEKLFF
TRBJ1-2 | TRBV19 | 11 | CASTNSYGYTF
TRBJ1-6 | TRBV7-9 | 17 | CASSYALQGSYNSPLHF
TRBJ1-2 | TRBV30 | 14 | CAWSSGTGETGYTF
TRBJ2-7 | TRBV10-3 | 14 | CAISEAGTSDEQYF
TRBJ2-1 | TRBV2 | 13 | CASSPTRNNEQFF
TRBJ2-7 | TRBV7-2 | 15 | CASSLDPGQAYEQYF
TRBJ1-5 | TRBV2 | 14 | CASGGGPRDRPQHF
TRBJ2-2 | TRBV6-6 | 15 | CASSFGTSGLGELFF
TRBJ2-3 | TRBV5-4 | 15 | CASSGLAGSTDTQYF
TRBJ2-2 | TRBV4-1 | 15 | CASSQVGGPSGELFF
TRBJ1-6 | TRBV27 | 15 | CASSLGGQVNSPLHF